Included here is one T cell receptor (beta chain) sequence, with context. Antigen unknown. The data are from a study of T cell responses to AZD1222 COVID-19 vaccine. Overall study context: Researchers grouped second doses given at about 4 or about 12 weeks into one pool. Findings and limits, study-wide: Regions 160-218 and 743-854 dominated among vaccine-associated CD4 TCRs spanning spike.

The repertoire was sequenced with immunoSEQ multiplex PCR; TCRdb's copy has only in-frame clones and lacks some. Counted here are about 160,000 clones, about 88% occurring once; the ten biggest clones make up more than 5.5%. The germline V and J ends were trimmed by 0 bases and 5 bases, with 5 bases remaining between them. CDR1 is GTSNPN and CDR2 is SVGIG in the germline V gene (reference sequence). The CDR3 has 11 amino acids. The input for sequencing was peripheral blood, taken on day 0 of AZD1222 vaccination. The clonotype was recovered from an adult in good health. The chain links TRBV30 to TRBJ2-7; D gene uncertain. The CDR3 region is CAWSVVNEQYF. DNA for the CDR3: TGTGCCTGGAGTGTAGTGAACGAGCAGTACTTC. Together with reference TRBV30 and TRBJ2-7, the CDR3 gives the full variable domain: SQTIHQWPATLVQPVGSPLSLECTVEGTSNPNLYWYRQAAGRGLQLLFYSVGIGQISSEVPQNLSASRPQDRQFILSSKKLLLSDSGFYLCAWSVVNEQYFGPGTRLTVT.